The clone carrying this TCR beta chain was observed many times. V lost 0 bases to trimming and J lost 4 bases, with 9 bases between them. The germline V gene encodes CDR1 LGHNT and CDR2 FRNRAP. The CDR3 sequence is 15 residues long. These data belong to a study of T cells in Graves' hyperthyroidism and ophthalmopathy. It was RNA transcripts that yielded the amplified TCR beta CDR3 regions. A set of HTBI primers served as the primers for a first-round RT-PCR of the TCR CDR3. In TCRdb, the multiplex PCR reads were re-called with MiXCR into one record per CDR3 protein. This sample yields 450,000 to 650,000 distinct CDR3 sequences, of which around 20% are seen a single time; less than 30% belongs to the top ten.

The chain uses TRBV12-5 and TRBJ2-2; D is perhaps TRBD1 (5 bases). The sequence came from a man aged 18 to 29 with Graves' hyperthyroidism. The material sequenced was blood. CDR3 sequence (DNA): TGTGCTAGTGGTTTGGTCAGGGAACTCACCGGGGAGCTGTTTTTT. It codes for CASGLVRELTGELFF.